The next 5 T cell receptor beta chains were all read from a single sample in a study of blood T cell repertoires in COVID-19 (dated by TCRdb to about 2020). Receptor amplification or capture employed the immunoSEQ multiplex PCR assay. TCRdb provides this immuneACCESS table in a form limited to in-frame rearrangements. Some clones are lacking; in checked studies, under half of them reflect an unresolved V gene, and why the rest are absent is not known. The sample table shows more than 150,000 clones, and around 75% are seen once. The ten top clones hold approximately 15% of the sample. The sample consisted of peripheral blood. The receptors here all came from a woman of 80 years or more with acute or convalescent COVID-19.

This chain joins TRBV25-1 and TRBJ1-4; 11 nucleotides agree with TRBD1. This CDR3 comprises 16 residues. Germline values: CDR1 MGHDK, CDR2 SYGVNS. V shed 6 bases, J shed 2 bases, and the junction held 5 bases outside the gene matches. The CDR3 bases are TGTGCCAGCAGCTTGGACAGGGGGCGGACTAATGAAAAACTGTTTTTT. This encodes CASSLDRGRTNEKLFF.

The V call is TRBV7-2, the J call TRBJ1-6, with 9 bases matching TRBD1. The V gene end was trimmed by 5 bases and the J gene end by 7 bases; junction bases not matched to a gene: 6. Germline lookup yields CDR1 SGHTA and CDR2 FQGNSA. The CDR3 length is 15 residues. The CDR3 spells CASSRGQGANSPLHF. Here the CDR3 DNA reads TGTGCCAGCAGCAGGGGACAGGGTGCAAATTCACCCCTCCACTTT.

This chain uses TRBV28 with TRBJ1-6; TRBD1 agrees at 7 bases. With V trimmed by 7 bases and J by 0 bases, 6 bases remained unmatched. The CDR3 covers 16 residues. Germline CDR1 is MDHEN and CDR2 is SYDVKM. CDR3 in DNA: TGTGCCAGCATCGGACAGGATCGCTCCTATAATTCACCCCTCCACTTT. This sequence encodes CASIGQDRSYNSPLHF. The full variable domain, rest sourced from reference TRBV28 and TRBJ1-6, is DVKVTQSSRYLVKRTGEKVFLECVQDMDHENMFWYRQDPGLGLRLIYFSYDVKMKEKGDIPEGYSVSREKKERFSLILESASTNQTSMYLCASIGQDRSYNSPLHFGNGTRLTVT.

V and J are TRBV21-1 and TRBJ2-5; the table's D call, TRBD2, was not checked against the DNA. TRBV21-1 is a recognized pseudogene. This CDR3 contains 16 residues. CDR3 residues: CASSKSHPVFQETQYF. The CDR3 region has the DNA TGTGCCAGCAGCAAATCCCACCCGGTCTTCCAAGAGACCCAGTACTTC.

This clone was detected once. This rearrangement joins TRBV4-2 to TRBJ1-4, with D perhaps TRBD1 (5 bases). Deletions cut 0 bases from V and 4 bases from J, with 12 bases between. Germline CDR1 is LGHNA and CDR2 is YNFKEQ. The CDR3 is 16 residues long. CDR3 in amino acids: CASSQDGGAGNEKLFF. The CDR3 DNA sequence: TGTGCCAGCAGCCAAGATGGAGGGGCAGGTAATGAAAAACTGTTTTTT.